Sequencing of this T cell receptor beta chain was carried out in a study of T cell responses to AZD1222 COVID-19 vaccine. Study observations and caveats: It should be noted that donors were predominantly white British and more often female, and clonal diversity was possibly underestimated.

This clone was detected a few times. Antigen: not known. Clones were sequenced by immunoSEQ multiplex PCR, and TCRdb holds only the in-frame ones, with some missing. The repertoire includes 150,000 or so clones, about 89% of them detected once, and around 4.9% sits in the top ten. From germline, CDR1 is MDHEN and CDR2 SYDVKM. V was clipped by 6 bases and J by 0 bases, with 12 bases between them. This CDR3 contains 15 residues. The origin of this receptor is an adult in good health. Sequencing was performed on peripheral blood, taken on day 0 of AZD1222 vaccination. V and J are TRBV28 and TRBJ1-3; D is undetermined. This chain's CDR3 is CASSPPGRSGNTIYF. The CDR3 region has the DNA TGTGCCAGCAGCCCTCCCGGTCGCTCTGGAAACACCATATATTTT.